This is a list of T cell receptor beta chains from one sample in a study of blood T cell repertoires in COVID-19. Data came from immunoSEQ multiplex PCR; TCRdb stores just in-frame clones and leaves some out. In the table there are 93,000 or so clones, about 80% of which are singletons. Sequencing input: peripheral blood. The origin of the receptors is a human donor in a cohort sampled during active COVID-19. Each CDR3 is given with its conserved first and last residue. Each record gives: V gene, clone size, D gene, J gene, CDR3 protein, CDR3 DNA. The D gene is left open where the match is weak. Clone size is shown for a subset of rows, as once, few, many or a class of expanded clone.

v_call: TRBV5-6
clone_size: NA
d_call: NA
j_call: TRBJ1-4
cdr3_aa: CASSLAGSVSEKLFF
cdr3_nt: TGTGCCAGCAGCTTGGCGGGGAGCGTAAGTGAAAAACTGTTTTTT

v_call: TRBV5-1
clone_size: once
d_call: TRBD1
j_call: TRBJ2-1
cdr3_aa: CASSLTGGNEQFF
cdr3_nt: TGCGCCAGCAGCTTGACAGGGGGCAATGAGCAGTTCTTC

v_call: TRBV4-1
clone_size: few
d_call: TRBD2
j_call: TRBJ2-7
cdr3_aa: CASSQDPASGGAFQYF
cdr3_nt: TGCGCCAGCAGCCAAGATCCTGCTAGCGGGGGGGCCTTCCAGTACTTC

v_call: TRBV10-3
clone_size: NA
d_call: NA
j_call: TRBJ1-1
cdr3_aa: CAISGNLRAEAFF
cdr3_nt: TGTGCCATCAGTGGCAACCTCCGAGCTGAAGCTTTCTTT

v_call: TRBV27
clone_size: once
d_call: NA
j_call: TRBJ1-2
cdr3_aa: CASSSSQVPEYGYTF
cdr3_nt: TGTGCCAGCAGTTCTTCTCAGGTCCCCGAATATGGCTACACCTTC

v_call: TRBV5-8
clone_size: NA
d_call: TRBD1
j_call: TRBJ1-3
cdr3_aa: CASSLPGGIGNTIYF
cdr3_nt: TGTGCCAGCAGCTTGCCAGGGGGGATTGGAAACACCATATATTTT

v_call: TRBV25-1
clone_size: NA
d_call: NA
j_call: TRBJ2-5
cdr3_aa: CASSQPGTGARKTQYF
cdr3_nt: TGTGCCAGCAGTCAACCTGGGACTGGGGCCAGAAAGACCCAGTACTTC

v_call: TRBV25-1
clone_size: NA
d_call: TRBD1
j_call: TRBJ1-1
cdr3_aa: CAPSGTGVLNTEAFF
cdr3_nt: TGTGCCCCCAGCGGCACAGGGGTCCTGAACACTGAAGCTTTCTTT

v_call: TRBV5-1
clone_size: NA
d_call: TRBD2
j_call: TRBJ2-1
cdr3_aa: CASSSGGGVSSYNEQFF
cdr3_nt: TGCGCCAGCAGTAGCGGCGGGGGGGTAAGCTCCTACAATGAGCAGTTCTTC

v_call: TRBV5-1
clone_size: NA
d_call: NA
j_call: TRBJ2-7
cdr3_aa: CASSLGGTFGAYEQYF
cdr3_nt: TGCGCCAGCAGCTTGGGGGGGACATTTGGCGCCTACGAGCAGTACTTC

v_call: TRBV4-1
clone_size: NA
d_call: TRBD1
j_call: TRBJ1-1
cdr3_aa: CASSARDRATFF
cdr3_nt: TGCGCCAGCAGCGCCCGGGACAGGGCAACTTTCTTT

v_call: TRBV9
clone_size: NA
d_call: TRBD1
j_call: TRBJ2-1
cdr3_aa: CASSVGRRDRGLQFF
cdr3_nt: TGTGCCAGCAGCGTAGGTCGCCGGGACAGGGGGCTGCAGTTCTTC

v_call: TRBV15
clone_size: NA
d_call: TRBD1
j_call: TRBJ1-2
cdr3_aa: CATSNSWTGDDYGYTF
cdr3_nt: TGTGCCACCAGCAATTCGTGGACAGGGGACGACTATGGCTACACCTTC

v_call: TRBV19
clone_size: NA
d_call: NA
j_call: TRBJ1-5
cdr3_aa: CASSIQGSNQPQHF
cdr3_nt: TGTGCCAGTAGTATTCAGGGTAGCAATCAGCCCCAGCATTTT

v_call: TRBV28
clone_size: NA
d_call: TRBD1
j_call: TRBJ1-2
cdr3_aa: CASSPGTVIYGYTF
cdr3_nt: TGTGCCAGCAGTCCCGGGACAGTCATCTATGGCTACACCTTC

v_call: TRBV4-1
clone_size: NA
d_call: NA
j_call: TRBJ2-7
cdr3_aa: CASSQEASTATTRAQQYF
cdr3_nt: TGCGCCAGCAGCCAAGAAGCCTCGACAGCTACGACTAGAGCGCAGCAGTACTTC

v_call: TRBV11-2
clone_size: NA
d_call: TRBD1
j_call: TRBJ2-3
cdr3_aa: CASSSRTGGYTQYF
cdr3_nt: TGTGCCAGCAGCTCCCGGACAGGGGGCTATACGCAGTATTTT